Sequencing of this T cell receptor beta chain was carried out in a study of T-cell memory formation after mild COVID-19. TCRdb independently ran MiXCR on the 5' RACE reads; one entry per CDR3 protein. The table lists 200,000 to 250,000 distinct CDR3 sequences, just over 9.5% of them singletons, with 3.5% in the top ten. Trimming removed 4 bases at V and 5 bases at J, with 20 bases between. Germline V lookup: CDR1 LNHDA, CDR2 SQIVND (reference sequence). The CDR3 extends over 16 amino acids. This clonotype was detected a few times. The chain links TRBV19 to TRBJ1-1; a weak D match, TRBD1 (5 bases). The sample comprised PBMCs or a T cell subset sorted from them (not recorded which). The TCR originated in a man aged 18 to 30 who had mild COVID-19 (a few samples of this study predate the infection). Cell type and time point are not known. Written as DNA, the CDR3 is TGTGCCAGTAGTAGTCCCCAGGGAGGGAGTCGAACTGAAGCTTTCTTT. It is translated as CASSSPQGGSRTEAFF.